This T cell receptor (beta chain) was identified during a study of blood T cell repertoires in COVID-19. On the study more broadly: The United States, Italy and Spain were the sources of the acute and convalescent COVID-19 samples. Nucleic acid was either cDNA or gDNA, and it came from T cells, B-cell-depleted T cells, or PBMCs.

Original handling: Reference gene primer amplification gave estimated nucleated cell counts. Sequencing used immunoSEQ multiplex PCR; TCRdb keeps in-frame clones, though not all of them. V and J calls and clone size follow that table, whereas D and trimming were derived from the DNA. Altogether 37,000 or so clones are present, roughly 73% being singletons, with the ten largest covering 33%. V dropped 5 bases and J dropped 6 bases, with 8 bases sitting between them. The CDR3 extends over 11 amino acids. Per germline, CDR1 MNHEY and CDR2 SVGEGT. The receptor comes from a man in his sixties with acute or convalescent COVID-19. The chain carries TRBV6-2 or TRBV6-3 and TRBJ2-7; no clear D. Sequenced material: peripheral blood. CDR3 in amino acids: CASSGSSEQYF. The CDR3 nucleotides read TGTGCCAGCAGTGGATCTAGCGAGCAGTACTTC.